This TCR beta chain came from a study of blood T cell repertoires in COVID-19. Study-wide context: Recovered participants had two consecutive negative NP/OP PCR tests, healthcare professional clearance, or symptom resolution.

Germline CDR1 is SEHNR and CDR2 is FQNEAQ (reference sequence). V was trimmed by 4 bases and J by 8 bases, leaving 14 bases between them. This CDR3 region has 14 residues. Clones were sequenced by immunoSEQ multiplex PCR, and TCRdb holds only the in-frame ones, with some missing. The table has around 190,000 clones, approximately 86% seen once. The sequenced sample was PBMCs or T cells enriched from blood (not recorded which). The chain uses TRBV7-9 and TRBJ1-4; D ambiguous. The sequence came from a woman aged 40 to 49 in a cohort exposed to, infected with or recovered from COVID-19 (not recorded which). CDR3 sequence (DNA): TGTGCCAGCAGCTCAGGATCCCGCGGGGAAAAACTGTTTTTT. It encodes CASSSGSRGEKLFF.